Below are 24 T cell receptor beta chains sequenced from a single sample in a study of cytomegalovirus exposure and HLA in healthy donors. 60 Vbeta and 13 Jbeta primers were used in PCR. Produced via immunoSEQ multiplex PCR; TCRdb's table is partial and in-frame only. Among 150,000 to 200,000 clones listed, 81% were seen once. Sequenced material: PBMCs. Every receptor here comes from a young man in good health and CMV-seronegative.

This chain joins TRBV27 and TRBJ2-5; maybe TRBD1 (6 bases). The germline V gene encodes CDR1 MNHEY and CDR2 SMNVEV (reference sequence). Trimming shortened V by 8 bases and J by 5 bases, and 18 bases separated the two germline ends. The CDR3 is 14 residues long. The CDR3 sequence is CASRRGGGRETQYF. The DNA of the CDR3 is TGTGCCAGCCGACGAGGTGGGGGCCGGGAGACCCAGTACTTC.

This clone was seen more than once but under ten times. The chain employs TRBV6-6 and TRBJ2-7, with D possibly TRBD1 on 5 matching bases. This CDR3 comprises 15 residues. CDR1 and CDR2 (germline): MNHNY, SVGAGI (reference sequence). V lost 6 bases to trimming and J lost 3 bases, with 18 bases between them. The CDR3 bases are TGTGCCAGCAGACACCAGGGAAGGGGTTACTACGAGCAGTACTTC. Translation: CASRHQGRGYYEQYF.

The rearrangement uses TRBV25-1 and TRBJ2-2; TRBD2 is a possible D gene (6 bases). V was pared by 2 bases and J by 3 bases, with 7 bases between. Germline-derived CDR1 and CDR2 are MGHDK and SYGVNS. There are 14 residues in the CDR3. The CDR3 nucleotides are TGTGCCAGCAGTGAACCGGGGGACACCGGGGAGCTGTTTTTT. Translating gives CASSEPGDTGELFF.

The rearrangement uses TRBV27 and TRBJ2-5; 11 nucleotides line up with TRBD1. Trimming removed 6 bases from V and 4 bases from J; junction bases left unmatched: 4. The CDR3 sequence is 14 residues long. Germline CDR1 is MNHEY and CDR2 is SMNVEV (reference sequence). This CDR3 reads CASRDRGPRETQYF. In DNA, the CDR3 is TGTGCCAGCAGGGACAGGGGGCCTCGAGAGACCCAGTACTTC.

This chain connects TRBV14 to TRBJ1-5; D possibly corresponds to TRBD1 (6 bases). The CDR3 runs 13 residues. Per the germline V gene, CDR1 is SGHDN and CDR2 is FVKESK. V gave up 2 bases and J gave up 7 bases, with 9 bases separating them. The CDR3 DNA reads TGTGCCAGCAGCCAATCAGGGGACCAGCCCCAGCATTTT. Translation: CASSQSGDQPQHF.

The chain joins TRBV5-4 to TRBJ1-2; D call uncertain. Between the trimmed V and J ends, which lost 3 bases and 9 bases, there was a span of 15 bases. Per germline, CDR1 SGHNT and CDR2 YYREEE (reference sequence). The CDR3 spans 13 residues. CDR3 protein: CASSYGPLESYTF. As DNA, the CDR3 is TGTGCCAGCAGCTACGGGCCACTAGAAAGCTACACCTTC. Drawing the rest from reference TRBV5-4 and TRBJ1-2, the complete variable domain is ETGVTQSPTHLIKTRGQQVTLRCSSQSGHNTVSWYQQALGQGPQFIFQYYREEENGRGNFPPRFSGLQFPNYSSELNVNALELDDSALYLCASSYGPLESYTFGSGTRLTVV.

This clone has a handful of counts. The J gene is TRBJ2-5, the V gene TRBV4-3, with D possibly being TRBD2 (6 bases). Deletions cut 1 base from V and 4 bases from J, with 13 bases between. The CDR3 runs to 15 residues. Germline CDR1 and CDR2: LGHNA and YSLEER. CDR3 bases: TGCGCCAGCAGCCAAGGATATGGGGGGTCAGAGACCCAGTACTTC. The encoded protein is CASSQGYGGSETQYF.

CDR3 DNA: TGCAGTGCTAGGACAGGGGAGACCCAGTACTTC. It codes for CSARTGETQYF. V and J are TRBV20-1 and TRBJ2-5; 7 bases fit TRBD1. From germline, CDR1 is DFQATT and CDR2 SNEGSKA (reference sequence). The length of the CDR3 is 11 residues. The trim removed 3 bases at V and 5 bases at J, leaving 0 bases unmatched.

J is TRBJ1-5 and V is TRBV19; D is unresolved. The length of the CDR3 is 17 residues. Per the germline V gene, CDR1 is LNHDA and CDR2 is SQIVND (reference sequence). Trimming took 3 bases from V and 2 from J, leaving 17 bases between them. The CDR3 spells CASSIAGSAGGNQPQHF. DNA of the CDR3: TGTGCCAGTAGTATCGCAGGTTCTGCCGGGGGCAATCAGCCCCAGCATTTT.

This clone was seen once. This chain uses TRBV7-2 with TRBJ2-4; 9 nucleotides line up with TRBD1. The junction had 6 bases not matched to a gene; V was cut back by 3 bases and J by 3 bases. The germline V gene has CDR1 SGHTA and CDR2 FQGNSA. This CDR3 has 16 residues. DNA of the CDR3: TGTGCCAGCAGCTTTACAGGGGGCAGGGGCAAAAACATTCAGTACTTC. It encodes CASSFTGGRGKNIQYF.

On this clone itself: Different DNA sequences within this sample yield the same CDR3. The V call is TRBV28, the J call TRBJ2-2; TRBD2 aligns across 8 bases. With V trimmed by 11 bases and J by 4 bases, 9 bases remained unmatched. The germline V gene encodes CDR1 MDHEN and CDR2 SYDVKM. This CDR3 comprises 14 residues. Here the CDR3 reads CALGAGGGTGELFF. The CDR3 bases are TGTGCCCTGGGGGCGGGAGGAGGCACCGGGGAGCTGTTTTTT.

The chain employs TRBV27 and TRBJ1-1, with 7 bases aligning to TRBD1. The V gene end was trimmed by 1 base and the J gene end by 5 bases; junction bases not matched to a gene: 10. The CDR3 covers 16 residues. Germline-derived CDR1 and CDR2 are MNHEY and SMNVEV (reference sequence). The DNA of the CDR3 is TGTGCCAGCAGTTTATACCCACAGGGGTCGGAAACTGAAGCTTTCTTT. It encodes CASSLYPQGSETEAFF.

This chain joins TRBV6-5 and TRBJ1-2; possibly TRBD1 for D (6 bases). Germline CDR1 and CDR2: MNHEY and SVGAGI. The CDR3 contains 13 residues. V was cut by 6 bases and J by 4 bases, with 12 bases left in between. CDR3 DNA sequence: TGTGCCAGCAGAGAGACAGGAAGCTATGGCTACACCTTC. Translated, it gives CASRETGSYGYTF.

The V gene is TRBV27, the J gene TRBJ2-1; D possibly corresponds to TRBD2 (7 bases). The CDR3 consists of 14 residues. CDR1 MNHEY and CDR2 SMNVEV come from the germline V gene (reference sequence). With 4 bases removed from V and 6 bases from J, the gap between germline ends came to 13 bases. The CDR3 DNA is TGTGCCAGCAGTTCGGGGGGCGGTTTCAATGAGCAGTTCTTC. Translation gives CASSSGGGFNEQFF.

V gene TRBV15 combines with J gene TRBJ2-3, with 7 nucleotides matching TRBD2. Germline lookup yields CDR1 LNHNV and CDR2 YYDKDF (reference sequence). J was trimmed by 2 bases and V by 0 bases; bases with no gene match: 14. CDR3 length equals 19 residues. CDR3 in DNA: TGTGCCACCAGCAGAGATTTCGGGGCCCGGGCGGGAGCCACAGATACGCAGTATTTT. Translating it yields CATSRDFGARAGATDTQYF.

This sequence joins TRBV28 and TRBJ1-1; 7 nucleotides agree with TRBD1. V shed 3 bases, J shed 5 bases, and the junction held 12 bases outside the gene matches. The CDR3 is 16 amino acids. CDR1 and CDR2 (germline): MDHEN, SYDVKM. In DNA form, the CDR3 reads TGTGCCAGCAGTTTCGCCAGAGACAGGGAGAGTACTGAAGCTTTCTTT. The encoded protein is CASSFARDRESTEAFF.

About this clone: At one of its ends the junction is not consistent with the germline gene, which may arise from a read error. The chain links TRBV7-2 to TRBJ1-3, with D tentatively TRBD1 (5 bases). The CDR3 is 13 amino acids. The germline V gene has CDR1 SGHTA and CDR2 FQGNSA. The CDR3 bases are TGTGCCAGCAGCTCGGGGGGACGGAACACCTTATATTTT. Translation gives CASSSGGRNTLYF.

The chain's CDR3 is CASSLARDRGGYGYTF. The CDR3 coding sequence is TGTGCCAGCAGCTTAGCCCGGGACAGGGGAGGTTATGGCTACACCTTC. The chain carries TRBV7-2 and TRBJ1-2; 10 bases are shared with TRBD1. The V gene end was trimmed by 0 bases and the J gene end by 5 bases; junction bases not matched to a gene: 6. CDR1 and CDR2 (germline): SGHTA, FQGNSA. The CDR3 loop spans 16 amino acids.

The chain couples TRBV16 to TRBJ2-6; no clear D gene. V lost 8 bases to trimming and J lost 0 bases, with 8 bases between them. The germline V gene has CDR1 KGHSY and CDR2 FQNENV. This CDR3 has 14 residues. CDR3 in amino acids: CASSGSSGANVLTF. The CDR3 nucleotides read TGTGCCAGCTCAGGAAGCTCTGGGGCCAACGTCCTGACTTTC. Full variable domain (rest looked up from reference TRBV16 and TRBJ2-6): GEEVAQTPKHLVRGEGQKAKLYCAPIKGHSYVFWYQQVLKNEFKFLISFQNENVFDETGMPKERFSAKCLPNSPCSLEIQATKLEDSAVYFCASSGSSGANVLTFGAGSRLTVL.

The V gene is TRBV7-9, the J gene TRBJ1-5; D is ambiguous. V shed 5 bases and J shed 1 base, with 6 bases lying between them. The CDR3 contains 13 residues. Germline CDR1 reads SEHNR; CDR2 reads FQNEAQ (reference sequence). The CDR3 DNA reads as TGTGCCAGCAGCCTTTCGAGCAATCAGCCCCAGCATTTT. Encoded protein: CASSLSSNQPQHF. The variable domain in full, with the rest retrieved from reference TRBV7-9 and TRBJ1-5, is DTGVSQNPRHKITKRGQNVTFRCDPISEHNRLYWYRQTLGQGPEFLTYFQNEAQLEKSRLLSDRFSAERPKGSFSTLEIQRTEQGDSAMYLCASSLSSNQPQHFGDGTRLSIL.

The chain employs TRBV7-3 and TRBJ2-1, with 10 bases fitting TRBD2. The CDR3 has 14 amino acids. The V segment lost 4 bases and the J segment 8 bases; nucleotides outside the gene matches: 5. The germline V gene has CDR1 SGHTA and CDR2 FQGTGA. In nucleotides, the CDR3 is TGTGCCAGCAGCTGGGTCGGGACTAGCGATGAGCAGTTCTTC. Amino acid sequence: CASSWVGTSDEQFF.

The chain is built from TRBV15 and TRBJ1-2; TRBD1 matches 11 bases. The germline gives CDR1 LNHNV, CDR2 YYDKDF (reference sequence). The J segment lost 4 bases and the V segment lost 4 bases, leaving 5 bases of the junction unmatched. The CDR3 sequence is 15 residues long. The CDR3 DNA reads TGTGCCACCAGCACTCCGGACAGGGGGCTCTATGGCTACACCTTC. Translating gives CATSTPDRGLYGYTF.

The chain links TRBV4-1 to TRBJ2-1; D gene unclear. V lost 0 bases and J 9 bases, leaving 12 bases between the germline ends. Per germline, CDR1 MGHRA and CDR2 YSYEKL. The CDR3 loop spans 14 amino acids. The CDR3 nucleotides read TGCGCCAGCAGCCAAGATTTTGCGGTGGGTGAGCAGTTCTTC. Translated: CASSQDFAVGEQFF.

The chain uses TRBV7-9 and TRBJ2-1, with 7 bases identical to TRBD2. CDR1 and CDR2 from the germline V gene are SEHNR and FQNEAQ (reference sequence). V lost 1 base, J lost 5 bases, and 8 bases stayed unmatched. CDR3 length: 16 residues. The CDR3 loop is CASSLGWREQDNEQFF. The CDR3 DNA follows: TGTGCCAGCAGCTTAGGGTGGCGGGAGCAAGACAATGAGCAGTTCTTC.